This TCR beta chain was sequenced for a study of regulatory T cells in long-lasting Graves disease (dated by TCRdb to 2020 to 2022). In the study overall: In the newly diagnosed Graves' disease group, patients had been taking antithyroid drugs for less than 3 months. TCR sequencing covered approximately 13 persistent and around 20 newly diagnosed Graves' disease patients, some 35 samples in total. This study used TCR sequencing and RNA sequencing of peripheral blood to compare persistent Graves' disease patients against newly diagnosed Graves' disease patients. The study was conducted in China and was registered as a clinical trial. Study-level results and caveats: Lower TCR Shannon entropy and fewer highly expanded clones were observed in persistent Graves' disease patients than in newly diagnosed patients, which suggested clonal expansion. Only the TCR beta chain was sequenced and analyzed. Because the primary lesion, thyroid tissue, could not be accessed, the study looked at peripheral blood alone. TRBV28, TRBJ1-2 and TRBJ2-5 were preferentially used in persistent disease, while TRBV20-1 and TRBJ2-1 were favored in newly diagnosed disease. As a limitation, the authors acknowledged that the small sample size may reduce accuracy. Persistent patients shared more public clonotypes among themselves (around 2,700) than newly diagnosed patients did (roughly 910).

Libraries were built with multiplex PCR. These reads were obtained on an Illumina HiSeq 4000. CDR3 regions were amplified by Arm-PCR with iRepertoire HTBI primers to construct TCR beta libraries. Before sequencing, the PCR products went through gel purification. On the authors' methods: Across samples, about 64 TRBV and 13 to 15 TRBJ segments were identified and used for gene usage analysis of CDR3 amino acid clonotypes. Filtered high-quality paired reads were merged into contigs using COPE and FqMerger. Contigs were aligned with BLAST to IMGT TRBV, TRBD and TRBJ reference genes, and CDR3 was defined per IMGT. Any clonotype with a frequency above 0.1% was counted as a highly expanded clone. Repertoire diversity was measured by Shannon entropy, and V-J evenness by the Gini coefficient. Clonotypes shared by more than one individual were considered public. The public reads were reprocessed in TCRdb via fastp at Q25 and MiXCR, keeping in-frame beta chains. Rows merge per CDR3 protein into single entries with the most common DNA and genes. V and J calls and clone size were set by TCRdb, not the authors. The sample table contains approximately 480,000 distinct CDR3 sequences; only one count was recorded for 16% of them. The ten largest clones capture more than 10% of the sample.

There are many counts of this clonotype. The antigen it binds to is not known. Qualities for individual bases were not recorded, and no much larger clone is one base off. The sample's time point label is to be understood as: newly diagnosed GD, antithyroid drugs for less than 3 months. RNA was extracted from PBMCs in TRIzol for both TCR sequencing and RNA sequencing. Graves' disease was diagnosed according to American Thyroid Association guidelines. Patients were recruited from an endocrinology department in Xi'an, China. Each patient gave about 10 milliliters of peripheral blood, collected in an EDTA anticoagulant tube. Ficoll Paque Plus density gradient separation was used to isolate PBMCs, and no further T cell sorting was done. RNA quality was checked with an Agilent 2100 Bioanalyzer and agarose gel, and concentration with a NanoDrop 2000. The CDR3 numbers 14 residues from cysteine through phenylalanine. Only the CDR3 region is kept as DNA, spanning 42 bases read in frame from base 1. V is cut by 1 base and J by 4 bases, and the space between the germline ends is 14 bases. CDR1 SQVTM and CDR2 ANQGSEA are derived from the germline V gene.

This sample was also put to use in a study of T cells in Graves' hyperthyroidism and ophthalmopathy. As that second study puts it: Stable Graves' hyperthyroidism was defined as the absence of progression to ophthalmopathy over 18 months of follow-up. Hyperthyroidism patients were newly diagnosed, had a disease duration of under 2 months, and were aged 18 to 65 years. The study excluded patients with uncontrolled infections, other autoimmune diseases, pregnancy or lactation. Diagnoses relied on clinical symptoms, serum thyroxine and TRAb, thyroid ultrasound and orbital computed tomography. The TCR CDR3 was subjected to a first round of RT-PCR using the HTBI primer set and the Qiagen OneStep RT-PCR kit. Most expanded thyroid clonotypes (frequency above 0.001) were also found in blood, which suggests that blood repertoires may mirror thyroid immune responses. In cross-validation, a model built on a 13 V-J signature told ophthalmopathy apart from stable hyperthyroidism with 85% to 90% sensitivity and roughly 83% specificity, and in testing the same model reached 80%/75%. During validation, the model predicted progression to ophthalmopathy a median of about 5.9 months ahead of onset, with approximately 71% sensitivity and less than 85% specificity. To identify distinguishing TCR V-J signatures, a discovery cohort of about 100 patients was used, comprising 43 with Graves' ophthalmopathy and roughly 60 with stable Graves' hyperthyroidism. An independent validation cohort of 18 to 20 hyperthyroidism patients and 17 patients who later progressed to ophthalmopathy tested prospective prediction of ophthalmopathy. The 100 or so discovery patients were divided at random into training and test sets in a 7:3 ratio. In several Graves' hyperthyroidism patients, the study also compared T-cell repertoires from thyroid tissue with T-cell repertoires from blood. Following sampling, methimazole starting at 30 mg daily was given to hyperthyroidism patients, and high-dose intravenous methylprednisolone was given to ophthalmopathy patients. Libraries were constructed in a second round of multiplex PCR, after which size selection and purification were carried out. Paired-end sequencing of the libraries was performed with 100 bp reads on an Illumina HiSeq2000. SOAPnuke was used to process the raw data, with reads discarded if the reads contained adapters or uncalled bases, had a mean Phred below 15, or lacked an exact constant-primer or identifier match. High-quality paired reads were merged using COPE v1.2.5, and each unique nucleotide sequence was defined as a clonotype. Clonotypes were aligned to IMGT TRBV, TRBD and TRBJ reference segments using MiTCR v1.1. The analysis was restricted to V-J combinations with a frequency above 0.0001, which together covered roughly 99% of the repertoires. The TCS score was defined as F50 (clonal expansion) divided by E x V (chaos), with BLOSUM62-based TCRdist calculated between CDR3 peptides within each V-J. Welch's t-statistics and random forest reduced just over 500 V-J features to 13, which were used in a naive Bayes classifier (R e1071). No statistical method was used to set the sample size in advance, and investigators knew the group allocation. According to the paper, TCR Vbeta CDR3 sequencing was carried out on 135 peripheral blood samples, which came from fewer than 50 ophthalmopathy, some 73 hyperthyroidism and roughly 17 progressor patients.

The sequence joins TRBV29-1 to TRBJ2-7; no D gene is confidently identified. The specimen comprised peripheral blood mononuclear cells (PBMCs), sampled at new diagnosis, from a patient treated with antithyroid drugs. This TCR was sampled from a man between 40 and 49 years old with Graves disease. Donor details come from another sample of the same person, matched by shared clones. The CDR3 is CSVEGLPGSYEQYF. The DNA reads as follows: TGCAGCGTTGAAGGACTCCCCGGTTCATACGAGCAGTACTTC.